The 8 T cell receptor beta chains reported below all come from one sample, sequenced in a study of follicular helper T cells after annual influenza vaccination. Regarding time point: 2015-2016 season, 7 days after influenza vaccination. Some clones are missing from TCRdb's copy, which holds only in-frame ones; the method was immunoSEQ multiplex PCR. There are some 2,000 clones in the sample; 75% to 90% occur only once, and more than 2.5% lies in the top ten. The sequences come from CXCR5+ CD38- circulating T follicular helper cells from blood, collected 7 days after influenza vaccination. Subset in this sample: circulating Tfh, non-naive CD4+CXCR5+PD-1+ (ICOS+CD38+ or ICOS-CD38-). These receptors were taken from an adult who received the influenza vaccine.

The chain joins TRBV2 to TRBJ2-1; 7 nucleotides agree with TRBD2. This CDR3 region has 16 residues. V lost 2 bases and J lost 4; bases outside the gene matches: 8. Germline CDR1 and CDR2: SNHLY and FYNNEI. CDR3 in amino acids: CASSERSGVSYNEQFF. The DNA of the CDR3 is TGTGCCAGCAGTGAAAGAAGCGGGGTCTCTTACAATGAGCAGTTCTTC.

A few counts support this clone. The V call is TRBV4-1, the J call TRBJ1-2; maybe TRBD1 (6 bases). This CDR3 is 13 amino acids long. The germline CDR1 and CDR2 sequences are MGHRA and YSYEKL. Trimming shortened V by 8 bases and J by 7 bases, and 17 bases separated the two germline ends. CDR3 in amino acids: CASGGQTGRGYTF. The CDR3 bases are TGCGCCAGCGGGGGGCAGACGGGTCGTGGCTACACCTTC.

The rearrangement joins TRBV11-2 to TRBJ2-1; the D gene is possibly TRBD2 (5 bases). The V gene lost 5 bases and the J gene lost 15 bases, with 17 bases spanning the gap. The CDR3 loop spans 12 amino acids. CDR1 SGHAT and CDR2 FQNNGV come from the germline V gene. CDR3 nucleotides: TGTGCCAGCAGCCACGGACTCGCCGGGTGGTTCTTC. Protein sequence: CASSHGLAGWFF.

By its share, this clone is large. V gene TRBV2 combines with J gene TRBJ1-1, with 9 bases that match TRBD1. Germline values: CDR1 SNHLY, CDR2 FYNNEI. V gave up 5 bases and J gave up 5 bases; unmatched junction bases: 6. The CDR3 contains 14 residues. The CDR3 spells CASSLGTGRTEAFF. CDR3 coding DNA: TGTGCCAGCAGTCTCGGGACAGGGCGGACTGAAGCTTTCTTT.

J is TRBJ2-1 and V is TRBV6-4; 7 positions agree with TRBD1. Looked up from germline, CDR1 is MRHNA and CDR2 is SNTAGT. Trimming at V came to 4 bases and at J to 5 bases, leaving 8 bases not matched to a gene. The CDR3 length is 15 residues. The CDR3 here is CASSVDRLSHNEQFF. The CDR3 DNA sequence: TGTGCCAGCAGTGTGGACAGGCTTTCTCACAATGAGCAGTTCTTC.

V and J are TRBV30 and TRBJ1-2; D is undetermined. The V and J ends lost 5 bases and 8 bases respectively, with 12 bases between them. CDR3 size: 11 residues. Germline-derived CDR1 and CDR2 are GTSNPN and SVGIG (reference sequence). The DNA for the CDR3 is TGTGCCTGGGGGCCGATGAGCGGCTACACCTTC. As protein: CAWGPMSGYTF. Drawing the rest from reference TRBV30 and TRBJ1-2, the complete variable domain is SQTIHQWPATLVQPVGSPLSLECTVEGTSNPNLYWYRQAAGRGLQLLFYSVGIGQISSEVPQNLSASRPQDRQFILSSKKLLLSDSGFYLCAWGPMSGYTFGSGTRLTVV.

This clone was counted a few times. The V gene is TRBV6-1, the J gene TRBJ2-7, with a weak D call TRBD1 (5 bases). Germline V gene lookup returns CDR1 MNHNS and CDR2 SASEGT. The CDR3 is made up of 13 amino acids. V lost 10 bases to trimming and J lost 7 bases, with 20 bases between them. CDR3 bases: TGTGCCACCTCTCAGGGCCCCGCTGGAGAGCAGTACGTC. This gives the protein CATSQGPAGEQYV.

This chain uses TRBV18 with TRBJ1-3; no reliable D call. Germline lookup yields CDR1 KGHSH and CDR2 LQKENI. The V end was cut by 6 bases, the J end by 0 bases, with 15 bases between. This CDR3 has 16 amino acids. Here the CDR3 DNA reads TGTGCCAGCTCGGCCGCGAGCGTGGGCTCTGGAAACACCATATATTTT. Its translation is CASSAASVGSGNTIYF.